The sequence of this TCR beta chain was determined in a study of blood T cell repertoires in COVID-19. The wider study: Material from acute and convalescent COVID-19 was sourced from the United States, Italy and Spain. Sample material is recorded as cDNA or gDNA derived from T cells, B-cell-depleted T cells, or PBMCs.

Original data processing: It was from reference gene primer amplification that nucleated cell counts were estimated. The method was immunoSEQ multiplex PCR; TCRdb's version includes in-frame clones alone and lacks a portion of them. V, J and clone size are taken as reported in that table, and D and trimming were inferred from the DNA itself. The sample comprises about 80,000 clones, approximately 78% of which are singletons, and just over 20% rests with the top ten. The CDR3 is 16 residues long. V lost 0 bases and J 1 base, leaving 12 bases between the germline ends. Germline V gene lookup returns CDR1 MGHRA and CDR2 YSYEKL.

The source of this sequence is a human donor in a cohort sampled during active COVID-19. The sequencing sample was made of peripheral blood. V usage is TRBV4-1 and J usage is TRBJ1-1, with D unresolved. The CDR3 loop is CASSQDRSDRNTEAFF. CDR3 coding DNA: TGCGCCAGCAGCCAAGATCGGTCTGATAGGAACACTGAAGCTTTCTTT.